This paragraph reports one T cell receptor beta chain. This clonotype was counted only a few times. Its antigen remains unidentified. No per-base quality is available; no much larger clone lies one base away. This sample stems from a study of molecular identifiers for immune sequencing clone quantification (dated by TCRdb to 2016 to 2018). Looking at the study overall: In a replicate experiment, RNA from roughly 20,000 or 100,000 naive CD8 T cells was split into five aliquots, four of which were sequenced. This methods study used CD8 T cells to benchmark TCR RNA copy counting and molecular-identifier clustering-based TCR repertoire sequencing (MIDCIRS). Overall study results and their limits: In CMV-specific effector cells, clones with more than 20 RNA copies accounted for over 99% of molecules, whereas in naive cells such clones accounted for under 1%. Highly expanded clone sizes could be underestimated because identical TCR molecules may share a barcode. A single cell's worth of spiked-in Jurkat TCR RNA was reported detectable even among around 1 million naive CD8 T cells. When barcode sub-clustering was left out, chimeric consensus sequences inflated TCR diversity, with chimeras reaching as high as 47%. Modeling gave approximately 3 recovered TCR RNA copies per cell versus 8 to 10 by digital PCR, implying about 30% capture efficiency. Spiked-in Jurkat TCR RNA (around nine copies' worth), which is not part of the donor repertoire, was contained in the naive libraries.

Libraries of naive CD8 T cells were built from approximately 20,000 to 980,000 sorted cells, with 10%, 30% or 50% of the purified RNA used. Naive CD8 T cells, defined as CD8+CD4-CCR7+CD45RA+, were FACS-sorted into RLT Plus buffer on a BD FACSAria II. To test detection sensitivity, Jurkat RNA equivalent to roughly nine TCR copies was spiked into samples of roughly 18,000-1,000,000 naive CD8 T cells. CD8 T cells were enriched with RosetteSep CD8+ T Cell Enrichment Cocktail and Ficoll-Paque, followed by ACK red cell lysis. The method behind the library was PCR. Instrument used: NextSeq 500. Bulk TCR libraries were prepared as previously described, using TCR primers listed in Table S5. Total RNA was purified with the Qiagen AllPrep DNA/RNA kit. Before analysis, reads from multiple sequencing runs of one library were combined. The paper's data handling went like this. Reads were retained only if their TCR constant sequence matched exactly, and those retained reads were trimmed to 150 nt and grouped according to their 12-nt molecular barcodes. Reads in each barcode group were sub-clustered using a 15% Levenshtein threshold, and a quality-weighted consensus sequence was built for each RNA molecule. Non-functional sequences were filtered out, along with any lower-count sequence sitting one edit away from another sequence. On the basis of fitting two negative binomial distributions, barcode sub-clusters with fewer than 20% of the maximum read count were discarded. TCRdb reworked the public reads: Q25 trimming with fastp, MiXCR clone assembly, productive beta chains retained. Each entry is one CDR3 protein sequence, shown with its most common DNA and genes. TCRdb, rather than the study authors, made the V and J calls. This sample is represented by more than 550,000 distinct CDR3 sequences; 25% of them were singletons. 0.6% to 0.9% of the sample rests with the top ten.

V loses 0 bases of germline sequence and J loses 8 bases, and the interval between the two ends is 13 bases. Taken from the germline V gene (reference sequence), the CDR1 and CDR2 loops are LGHDT and YNNKEL. CDR3 length: 15 amino acids, cysteine to phenylalanine. The retained sequence is limited to the CDR3, 45 bases, with the frame set at the first base. Recombination connected TRBV3-1 to TRBJ1-4; the D gene cannot be resolved reliably. Sample: naive CD8+ T cells from blood, with Jurkat cell RNA spiked in. The intended sense of this specimen's cell subset or site label: FACS-sorted CD8+CD4-CCR7+CD45RA+ naive T cells. This clonotype originated in a human donor in good health. Some libraries in this study had Jurkat cell RNA spiked in. The sequenced DNA: TGTGCCAGCAGCCAAGATCCAGGCCGGGGAGAAAAACTGTTTTTT. This encodes CASSQDPGRGEKLFF.